The 3 T cell receptor beta chains reported below all come from one sample, sequenced in a study of shared clonotypes between healthy human individuals. Sequencing was performed with immunoSEQ multiplex PCR; in TCRdb, only in-frame clones are kept and a portion is missing. There are fewer than 2.5 million clones in the sample; 80% to 95% occur only once, and 0.36% lies in the top ten. The material sequenced was naive CD4+ T cells from PBMCs. The subset here: CD45RA+ positively selected. The receptors shown here come from a man aged 18 to 30 in good health. Some clones in this sample may be carry-over from other donors' samples.

Remarks on this clone: Distinct nucleotide sequences in the sample also encode this CDR3. This chain links TRBV7-3 with TRBJ1-1, with 8 positions matching TRBD1. J lost 4 bases, V lost 4 bases, and 5 bases had no gene match. The CDR3 consists of 14 residues. Germline V gene lookup returns CDR1 SGHTA and CDR2 FQGTGA. The CDR3 region is CASSSQGEGTEAFF. In nucleotides, the CDR3 is TGTGCCAGCAGCTCACAGGGGGAGGGCACTGAAGCTTTCTTT.

Comment on this clone: At the DNA level, this CDR3 is encoded by other sequences in the same sample as well. The chain is built from TRBV7-9 and TRBJ1-3; D ambiguous. The CDR3 is 14 amino acids. Germline CDR1 is SEHNR and CDR2 is FQNEAQ (reference sequence). V was clipped by 3 bases and J by 1 base, with 7 bases between them. CDR3: CASSFSGSGNTIYF. The CDR3 DNA is TGTGCCAGCAGCTTCAGTGGGTCTGGAAACACCATATATTTT.

The chain uses TRBV23-1 and TRBJ1-2; D is unresolved. TRBV23-1 belongs to the ORF category, with a function that is uncertain. The V and J ends lost 2 bases and 3 bases respectively, with 19 bases between them. The CDR3 length is 17 residues. CDR3 DNA: TGCGCCAGCAGTCAACCTCCCGGCAGGCCCTTCGACTATGGCTACACCTTC. Translation: CASSQPPGRPFDYGYTF.